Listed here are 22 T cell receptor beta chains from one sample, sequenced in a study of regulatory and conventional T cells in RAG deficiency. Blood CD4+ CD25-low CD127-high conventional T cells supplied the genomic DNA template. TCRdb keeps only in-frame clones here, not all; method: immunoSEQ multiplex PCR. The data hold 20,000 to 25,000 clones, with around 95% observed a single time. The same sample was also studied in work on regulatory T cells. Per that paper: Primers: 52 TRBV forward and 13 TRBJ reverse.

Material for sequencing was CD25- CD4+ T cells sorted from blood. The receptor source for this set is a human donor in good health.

The CDR3 sequence: CSVQQGAETQYF. CDR3 nucleotides: TGCAGCGTTCAACAGGGGGCAGAGACCCAGTACTTC. This sequence joins TRBV29-1 and TRBJ2-5; 9 bases line up with TRBD1. CDR1 is SQVTM, CDR2 ANQGSEA, per germline. The CDR3 spans 12 residues. The V gene end was trimmed by 5 bases and the J gene end by 4 bases; junction bases not matched to a gene: 2.

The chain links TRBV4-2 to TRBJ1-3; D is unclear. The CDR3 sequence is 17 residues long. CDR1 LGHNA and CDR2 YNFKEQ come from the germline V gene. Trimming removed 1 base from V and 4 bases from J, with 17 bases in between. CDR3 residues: CASSQARGGRPGNTIYF. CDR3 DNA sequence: TGTGCCAGCAGCCAAGCTCGAGGAGGAAGACCGGGAAACACCATATATTTT.

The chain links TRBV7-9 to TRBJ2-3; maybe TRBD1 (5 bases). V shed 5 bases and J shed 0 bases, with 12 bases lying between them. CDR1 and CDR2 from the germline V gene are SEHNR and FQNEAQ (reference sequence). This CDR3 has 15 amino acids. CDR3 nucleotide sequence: TGTGCCAGCAGCCCAAGACAGACAAGCACAGATACGCAGTATTTT. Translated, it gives CASSPRQTSTDTQYF.

CDR3 region: CASSLYSFGTDTQYF. In nucleotides, the CDR3 is TGCGCCAGCAGCTTGTACTCCTTCGGGACAGATACGCAGTATTTT. The genes are TRBV5-1 and TRBJ2-3; no clear D gene. Deletions cut 1 base from V and 3 bases from J, with 12 bases between. Germline V gene data show CDR1 as SGHRS and CDR2 as YFSETQ. The CDR3 covers 15 residues.

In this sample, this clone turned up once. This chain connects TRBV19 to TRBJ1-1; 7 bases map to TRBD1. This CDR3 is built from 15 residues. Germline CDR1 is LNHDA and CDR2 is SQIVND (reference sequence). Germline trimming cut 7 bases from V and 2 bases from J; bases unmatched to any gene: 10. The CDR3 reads CASIPFGTANTEAFF. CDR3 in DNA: TGTGCCAGTATTCCATTCGGGACAGCAAACACTGAAGCTTTCTTT.

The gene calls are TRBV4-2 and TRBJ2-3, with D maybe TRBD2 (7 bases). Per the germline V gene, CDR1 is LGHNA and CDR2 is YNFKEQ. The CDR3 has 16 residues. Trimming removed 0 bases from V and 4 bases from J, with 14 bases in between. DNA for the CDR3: TGTGCCAGCAGCCAAGACCGGGGGGCCGGTCCAGATACGCAGTATTTT. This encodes CASSQDRGAGPDTQYF.

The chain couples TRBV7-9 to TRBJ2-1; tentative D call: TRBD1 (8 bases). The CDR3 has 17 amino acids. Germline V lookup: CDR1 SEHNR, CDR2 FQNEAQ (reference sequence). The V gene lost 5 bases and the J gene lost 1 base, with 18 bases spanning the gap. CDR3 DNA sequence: TGTGCCAGCAGCGACGGGGGAGGGGACAGGTCCTACAATGAGCAGTTCTTC. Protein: CASSDGGGDRSYNEQFF.

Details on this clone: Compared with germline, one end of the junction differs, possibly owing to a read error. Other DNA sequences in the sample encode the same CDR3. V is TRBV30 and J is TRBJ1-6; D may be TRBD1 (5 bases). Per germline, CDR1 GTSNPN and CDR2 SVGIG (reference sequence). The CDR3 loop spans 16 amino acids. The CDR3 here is CAWSPPGGVVYSPLHF. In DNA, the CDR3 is TGTGCCTGGAGTCCTCCTGGGGGGGTAGTGTATTCCCCCCTCCACTTT. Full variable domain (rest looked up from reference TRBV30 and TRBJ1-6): SQTIHQWPATLVQPVGSPLSLECTVEGTSNPNLYWYRQAAGRGLQLLFYSVGIGQISSEVPQNLSASRPQDRQFILSSKKLLLSDSGFYLCAWSPPGGVVYSPLHFGNGTRLTVT.

CDR3 protein: CASRGTGAFGYGYTF. The DNA of the CDR3 is TGTGCCAGCAGGGGGACAGGAGCCTTTGGGTATGGCTACACCTTC. V and J are TRBV6-1 and TRBJ1-2; 8 bases match TRBD1. Germline V gives CDR1 MNHNS, CDR2 SASEGT. V gave up 6 bases and J gave up 5 bases; unmatched junction bases: 11. The CDR3 covers 15 residues.

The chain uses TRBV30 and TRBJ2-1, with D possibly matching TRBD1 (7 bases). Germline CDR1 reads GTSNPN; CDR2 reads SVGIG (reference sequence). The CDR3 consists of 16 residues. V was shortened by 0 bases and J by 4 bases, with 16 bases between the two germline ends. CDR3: CAWSVGGTVRYNEQFF. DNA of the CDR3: TGTGCCTGGAGTGTAGGAGGGACAGTAAGATACAATGAGCAGTTCTTC.

The CDR3 protein is CATSRVGANSPLHF. The CDR3 DNA reads as TGTGCCACCAGCAGAGTCGGAGCAAATTCACCCCTCCACTTT. The chain uses TRBV15 and TRBJ1-6; D unresolved. The CDR3 spans 14 residues. Trimming removed 1 base from V and 7 bases from J, with 8 bases in between. Looked up from germline, CDR1 is LNHNV and CDR2 is YYDKDF (reference sequence). The whole variable domain, remainder taken from reference TRBV15 and TRBJ1-6, is DAMVIQNPRYQVTQFGKPVTLSCSQTLNHNVMYWYQQKSSQAPKLLFHYYDKDFNNEADTPDNFQSRRPNTSFCFLDIRSPGLGDTAMYLCATSRVGANSPLHFGNGTRLTVT.

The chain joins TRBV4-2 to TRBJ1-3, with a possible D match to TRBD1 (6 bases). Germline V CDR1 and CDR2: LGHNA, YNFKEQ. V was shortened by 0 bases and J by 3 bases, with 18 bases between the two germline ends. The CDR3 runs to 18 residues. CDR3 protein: CASSQDKRAQGGGNTIYF. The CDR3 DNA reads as TGTGCCAGCAGCCAAGATAAAAGGGCTCAAGGGGGTGGAAACACCATATATTTT.

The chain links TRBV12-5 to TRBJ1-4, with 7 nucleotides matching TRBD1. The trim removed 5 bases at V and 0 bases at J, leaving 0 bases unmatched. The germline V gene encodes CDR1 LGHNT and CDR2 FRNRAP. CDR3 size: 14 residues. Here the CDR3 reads CASGQGATNEKLFF. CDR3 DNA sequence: TGTGCTAGTGGTCAGGGGGCAACTAATGAAAAACTGTTTTTT.

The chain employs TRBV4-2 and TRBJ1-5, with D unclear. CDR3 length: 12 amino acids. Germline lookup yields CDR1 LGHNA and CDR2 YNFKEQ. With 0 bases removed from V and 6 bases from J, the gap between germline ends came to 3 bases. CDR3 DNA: TGTGCCAGCAGCCAAGATCGTCAGCCCCAGCATTTT. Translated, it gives CASSQDRQPQHF.

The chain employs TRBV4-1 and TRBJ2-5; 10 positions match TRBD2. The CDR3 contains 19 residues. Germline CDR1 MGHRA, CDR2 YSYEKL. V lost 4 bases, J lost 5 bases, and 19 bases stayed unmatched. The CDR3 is CASSPKPGSGGTPRETQYF. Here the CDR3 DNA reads TGCGCCAGCAGCCCCAAACCGGGTAGCGGGGGGACCCCTCGGGAGACCCAGTACTTC.

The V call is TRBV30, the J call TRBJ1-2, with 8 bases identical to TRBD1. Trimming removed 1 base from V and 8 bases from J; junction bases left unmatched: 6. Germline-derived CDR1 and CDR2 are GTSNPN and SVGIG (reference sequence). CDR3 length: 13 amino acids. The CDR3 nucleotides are TGTGCCTGGAGTGCCTTTCAGGGGGCAGGCTACACCTTC. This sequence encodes CAWSAFQGAGYTF.

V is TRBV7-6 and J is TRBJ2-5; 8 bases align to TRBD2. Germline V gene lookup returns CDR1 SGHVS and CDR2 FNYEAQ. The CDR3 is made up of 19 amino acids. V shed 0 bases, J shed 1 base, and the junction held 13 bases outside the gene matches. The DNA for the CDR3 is TGTGCCAGCAGCTTAGCGGGAGCTGGTGGCGGGGGGCCCCAAGAGACCCAGTACTTC. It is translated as CASSLAGAGGGGPQETQYF.

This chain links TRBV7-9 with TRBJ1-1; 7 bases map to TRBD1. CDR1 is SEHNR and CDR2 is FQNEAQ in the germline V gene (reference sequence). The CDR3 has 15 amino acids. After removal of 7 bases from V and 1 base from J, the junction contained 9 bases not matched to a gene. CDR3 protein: CASTPGQKPNTEAFF. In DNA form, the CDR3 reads TGTGCCAGCACCCCGGGACAGAAACCGAACACTGAAGCTTTCTTT.

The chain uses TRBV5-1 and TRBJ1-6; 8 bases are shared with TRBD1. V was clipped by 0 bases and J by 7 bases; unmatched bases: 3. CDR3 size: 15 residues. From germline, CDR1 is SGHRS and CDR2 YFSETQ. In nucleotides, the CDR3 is TGCGCCAGCAGCTTGGACAGGGGGAAGAATTCACCCCTCCACTTT. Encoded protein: CASSLDRGKNSPLHF.

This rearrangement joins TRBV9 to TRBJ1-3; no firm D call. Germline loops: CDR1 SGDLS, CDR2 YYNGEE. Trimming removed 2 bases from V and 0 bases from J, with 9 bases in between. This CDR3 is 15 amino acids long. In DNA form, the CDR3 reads TGTGCCAGCAGCGTGAACAGTTACTCTGGAAACACCATATATTTT. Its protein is CASSVNSYSGNTIYF.

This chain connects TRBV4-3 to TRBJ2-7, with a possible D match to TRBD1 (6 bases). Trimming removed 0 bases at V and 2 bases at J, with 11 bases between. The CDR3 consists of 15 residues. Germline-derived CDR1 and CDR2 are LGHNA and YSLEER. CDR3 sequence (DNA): TGCGCCAGCAGCCAAGAACGGACAGCTACCTACGAGCAGTACTTC. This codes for CASSQERTATYEQYF.

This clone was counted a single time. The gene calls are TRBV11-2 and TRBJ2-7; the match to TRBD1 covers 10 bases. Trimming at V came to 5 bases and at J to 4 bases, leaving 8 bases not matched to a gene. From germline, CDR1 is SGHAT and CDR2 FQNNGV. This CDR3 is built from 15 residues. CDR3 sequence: CASSPGGQGYYEQYF. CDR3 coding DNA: TGTGCCAGCAGCCCCGGGGGACAGGGGTATTACGAGCAGTACTTC.